The clone carrying this T cell receptor (beta chain) was found once. The data belong to a study of blood T cell repertoires in COVID-19. Sequencing was performed with immunoSEQ multiplex PCR; in TCRdb, only in-frame clones are kept and a portion is missing. The sample lists 43,000 or so clones; around nine tenths were seen once. Germline CDR1 SEHNR, CDR2 FQNEAQ (reference sequence). The CDR3 runs 16 residues. V lost 5 bases and J lost 8, with 19 bases in between. The specimen was peripheral blood. The rearrangement links TRBV7-9 to TRBJ1-6; tentatively, D is TRBD1 (6 bases). The sequence derives from a man in his sixties with active or convalescent COVID-19. The CDR3 region has the DNA TGTGCCAGCAGCCCACCGGGAACAGGGTCGCATTCACCCCTCCACTTT. Protein product: CASSPPGTGSHSPLHF.